The 11 T cell receptor beta chains given below trace back to one sample, sequenced in a study of tumor-infiltrating lymphocytes in primary liver carcinoma. RNA and DNA were co-extracted from roughly 20-30 mg of unsorted bulk tissue. Using a constant-region primer together with ProtoScript II reverse transcriptase, TCR beta cDNA was made from roughly 500 ng of total RNA. Modified slightly, ARM-PCR produced TCR beta libraries over three nested multiplex PCR rounds. Both of the initial two PCR rounds ran for roughly 11 cycles and employed TRBV1-TRBV30 forward primers alongside a C-beta reverse primer. From the multiplex PCR reads, TCRdb called clonotypes with MiXCR, one entry per CDR3 protein. The sample yields 95,000 to 150,000 distinct CDR3 sequences, around 65% seen once. Sequencing was done on a sample of tumor-adjacent normal liver tissue. The receptors shown here come from an older woman with primary liver carcinoma and hepatitis B virus infection.

This chain connects TRBV28 to TRBJ2-3, with 8 bases matching TRBD1. The germline V gene encodes CDR1 MDHEN and CDR2 SYDVKM. The CDR3 is made up of 14 amino acids. Trimming took 6 bases from V and 4 from J; bases not matched to a gene: 6. This CDR3 is CASRDRAGADTQYF. CDR3 bases: TGTGCCAGCAGGGACAGGGCTGGCGCAGATACGCAGTATTTT.

Worth noting for this clonotype: A much larger clone differs from this one at a single base, so this may be a read error. The gene calls are TRBV28 and TRBJ2-1; 12 nucleotides agree with TRBD2. The CDR3 runs 16 residues. Germline CDR1 is MDHEN and CDR2 is SYDVKM. The CDR3: CASSSSGLAGHNEQSF. CDR3 DNA sequence: TGTGCCAGCAGTTCATCGGGACTAGCGGGCCACAATGAGCAGTCCTTC.

In regard to this clonotype: Given a much more abundant clone one base away, this may be a read error. Here the CDR3 omits its conserved ending phenylalanine or tryptophan, so a read error is the likely source. The V call is TRBV11-2, the J call TRBJ2-7; 7 nucleotides line up with TRBD1. Germline trimming cut 5 bases from V and 6 bases from J; bases unmatched to any gene: 4. The CDR3 runs 12 residues. Per the germline V gene, CDR1 is SGHAT and CDR2 is FQNNGV. The CDR3 region is CASSQTGFEQYL. CDR3 nucleotide sequence: TGTGCCAGCAGCCAGACAGGGTTCGAGCAGTACCTC.

As concerns this clonotype: This may be a read error: a much more frequent sequence differs by one nucleotide. Because the CDR3 is missing its conserved closing phenylalanine or tryptophan, this is likely a read error. The chain couples TRBV19 to TRBJ1-2; D not resolved. Germline lookup yields CDR1 LNHDA and CDR2 SQIVND (reference sequence). This CDR3 is 15 amino acids long. V was shortened by 0 bases and J by 8 bases, with 16 bases between the two germline ends. The CDR3: CASSIDHGGWRGYTL. The CDR3 DNA reads as TGTGCCAGTAGTATAGATCACGGCGGCTGGAGAGGCTACACCCTC.

The V gene is TRBV10-3, the J gene TRBJ2-1; D perhaps matches TRBD2 (6 bases). V lost 5 bases and J lost 7, with 21 bases in between. CDR1 is ENHRY, CDR2 SYGVKD, per germline. This CDR3 contains 16 residues. CDR3 residues: CAISSTSGGFLNEQFF. As DNA, the CDR3 is TGTGCCATCAGTTCGACAAGCGGAGGGTTCTTAAATGAGCAGTTCTTC.

This chain uses TRBV5-4 with TRBJ2-3, with D perhaps assigned TRBD1 or TRBD2 (5 bases each). The CDR3 length is 16 residues. V was trimmed by 9 bases and J by 2 bases, leaving 22 bases between them. Germline V gene data show CDR1 as SGHNT and CDR2 as YYREEE (reference sequence). The CDR3 spells CAINLGVRPYTDTQYF. The DNA of the CDR3 is TGTGCCATCAACTTGGGGGTACGACCCTACACAGATACGCAGTATTTT.

This clonotype was found once. J is TRBJ2-2 and V is TRBV29-1; 7 bases map to TRBD2. The CDR3 contains 14 residues. J was trimmed by 8 bases and V by 6 bases; bases with no gene match: 12. Germline-derived CDR1 and CDR2 are SQVTM and ANQGSEA. This chain's CDR3 is CSVVTSMITGELFF. CDR3 DNA sequence: TGCAGCGTGGTGACTAGCATGATCACGGGGGAGCTGTTTTTT.

Regarding this clonotype: Since no conserved phenylalanine or tryptophan closes the CDR3, a read error is the likely cause. The DNA is omitted, as the CDR3 cannot be located on it reliably, and the CDR3 follows TCRdb's listing. The CDR3 is CTSSLVFGRQETLYL. The chain combines TRBV11-2 with TRBJ2-5. Germline CDR1 SGHAT, CDR2 FQNNGV. The CDR3 has 15 residues if both end residues are counted.

This clonotype came up many times. The rearrangement uses TRBV7-8 and TRBJ1-1; 7 bases are shared with TRBD1. Germline V gives CDR1 SGHVS, CDR2 FQNEAQ. V lost 5 bases, J lost 7 bases, and 10 bases stayed unmatched. The CDR3 spans 14 residues. For the CDR3, the DNA is TGTGCCAGCAGCCGCGGGGACAGACCGTTTGAAGCTTTCTTT. Translated, it gives CASSRGDRPFEAFF.

The table lists this clonotype with a few counts. A much bigger clone sits one base away, suggesting this may be a read error. As DNA, the CDR3 is TGTACCAGCAGCGCCACAGGAGCAGATACGCAGTATTTT. Translating gives CTSSATGADTQYF. The chain is built from TRBV5-6 and TRBJ2-3; a possible D gene is TRBD1 (5 bases). CDR1 is SGHDT, CDR2 YYEEEE, per germline. The CDR3 is 13 amino acids.

Concerning this clonotype itself: This sequence may be a read error, since a much larger clone differs from it by one base. The V call is TRBV30, the J call TRBJ2-1, with D perhaps matching TRBD1 or TRBD2 (5 bases each). CDR1 GTSNPN and CDR2 SVGIG come from the germline V gene (reference sequence). The CDR3 spans 14 residues. This chain's CDR3 is CARRRDQLKNEQFF. The DNA for the CDR3 is TGTGCCAGGAGACGGGACCAACTTAAGAATGAGCAGTTCTTC.